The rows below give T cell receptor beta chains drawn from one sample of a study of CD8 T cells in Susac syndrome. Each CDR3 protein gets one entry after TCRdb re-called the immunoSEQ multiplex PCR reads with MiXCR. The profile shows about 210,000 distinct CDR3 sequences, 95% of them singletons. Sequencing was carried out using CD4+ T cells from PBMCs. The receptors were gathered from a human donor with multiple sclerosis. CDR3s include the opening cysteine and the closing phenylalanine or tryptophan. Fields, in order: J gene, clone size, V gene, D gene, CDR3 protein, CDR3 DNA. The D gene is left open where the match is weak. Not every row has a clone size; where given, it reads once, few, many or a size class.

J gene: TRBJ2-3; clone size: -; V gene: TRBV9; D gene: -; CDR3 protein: CASSVSPFTDTQYF; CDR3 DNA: TGTGCCAGCAGCGTTAGTCCGTTTACAGATACGCAGTATTTT
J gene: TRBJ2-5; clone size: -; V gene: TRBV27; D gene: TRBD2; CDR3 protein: CASARNSGTSGTQYF; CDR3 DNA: TGTGCCAGCGCCCGCAATAGCGGGACGTCGGGGACCCAGTACTTC
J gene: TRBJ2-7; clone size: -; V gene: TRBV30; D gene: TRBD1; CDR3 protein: CAWSAGTGSYEQYF; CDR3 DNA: TGTGCCTGGAGTGCCGGGACAGGGTCCTACGAGCAGTACTTC
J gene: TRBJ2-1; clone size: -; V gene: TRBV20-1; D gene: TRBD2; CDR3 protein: CSARERVAGVNEQFF; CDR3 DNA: TGCAGTGCTAGAGAACGGGTAGCGGGAGTCAATGAGCAGTTCTTC
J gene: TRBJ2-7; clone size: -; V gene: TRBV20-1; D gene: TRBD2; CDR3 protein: CSAQLAGGYEQYF; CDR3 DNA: TGCAGTGCTCAACTAGCGGGAGGGTACGAGCAGTACTTC
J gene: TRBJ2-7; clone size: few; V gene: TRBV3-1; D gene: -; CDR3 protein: CASSQDSSYEQYF; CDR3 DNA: TGTGCCAGCAGCCAAGACAGCTCCTACGAGCAGTACTTC
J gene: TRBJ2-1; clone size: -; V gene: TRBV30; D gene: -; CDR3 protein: CAWSGQAYNEQFF; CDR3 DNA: TGTGCCTGGAGTGGACAGGCGTACAATGAGCAGTTCTTC
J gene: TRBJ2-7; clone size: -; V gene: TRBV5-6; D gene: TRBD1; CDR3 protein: CASRRDREGEQYF; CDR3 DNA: TGTGCCAGCAGACGGGACAGGGAGGGCGAGCAGTACTTC
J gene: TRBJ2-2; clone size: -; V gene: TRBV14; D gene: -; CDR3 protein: CASSQLGQRATGELFF; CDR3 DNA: TGTGCCAGCAGCCAACTAGGACAGCGTGCCACCGGGGAGCTGTTTTTT
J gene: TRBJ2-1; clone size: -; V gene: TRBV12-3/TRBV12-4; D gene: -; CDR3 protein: CASVGYNEQFF; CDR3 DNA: TGTGCCAGCGTGGGGTACAATGAGCAGTTCTTC
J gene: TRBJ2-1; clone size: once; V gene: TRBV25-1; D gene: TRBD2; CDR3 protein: CASSAPGLAGNEQFF; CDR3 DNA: TGTGCCAGCAGTGCTCCGGGACTAGCAGGCAATGAGCAGTTCTTC
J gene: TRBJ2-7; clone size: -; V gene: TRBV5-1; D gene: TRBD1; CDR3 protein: CASSLVVTGPREQYF; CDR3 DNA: TGCGCCAGCAGCTTGGTCGTGACAGGGCCGCGCGAGCAGTACTTC
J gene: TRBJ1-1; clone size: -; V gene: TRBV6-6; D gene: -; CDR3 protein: CASTRQANTEAFF; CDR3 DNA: TGTGCCAGCACTCGACAGGCAAACACTGAAGCTTTCTTT
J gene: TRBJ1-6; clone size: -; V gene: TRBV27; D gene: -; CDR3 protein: CASSHVVFGQTNSPLHF; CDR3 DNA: TGTGCCAGCAGCCACGTGGTGTTTGGACAGACTAATTCACCCCTCCACTTT
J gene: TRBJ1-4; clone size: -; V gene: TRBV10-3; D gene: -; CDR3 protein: CAIKGTDEKLFF; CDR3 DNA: TGTGCCATCAAAGGGACGGATGAAAAACTGTTTTTT
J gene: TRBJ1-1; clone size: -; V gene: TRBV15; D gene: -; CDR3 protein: CATSSWMWAFF; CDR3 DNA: TGTGCCACCAGCAGCTGGATGTGGGCTTTCTTT
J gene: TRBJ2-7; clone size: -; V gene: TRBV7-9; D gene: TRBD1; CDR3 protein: CASSSDRGLDEQYF; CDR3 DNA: TGTGCCAGCAGCTCTGACAGGGGGCTAGACGAGCAGTACTTC
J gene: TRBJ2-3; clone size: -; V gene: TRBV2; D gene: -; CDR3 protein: CASKDNADTQYF; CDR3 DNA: TGTGCCAGCAAGGACAACGCAGATACGCAGTATTTT
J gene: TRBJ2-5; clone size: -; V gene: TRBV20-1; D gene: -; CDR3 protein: CSATRDTQETQYF; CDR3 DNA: TGCAGTGCTACACGGGACACCCAAGAGACCCAGTACTTC
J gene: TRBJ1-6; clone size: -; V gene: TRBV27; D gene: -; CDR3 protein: CASSGQTYNSPLHF; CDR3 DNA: TGTGCCAGCAGCGGACAAACCTATAATTCACCCCTCCACTTT
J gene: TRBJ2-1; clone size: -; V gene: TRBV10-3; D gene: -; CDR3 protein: CAISESRTANEQFF; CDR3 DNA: TGTGCCATCAGTGAGTCTAGGACAGCCAATGAGCAGTTCTTC
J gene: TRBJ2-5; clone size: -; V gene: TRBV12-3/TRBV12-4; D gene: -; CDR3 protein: CASSSRDSTAARYF; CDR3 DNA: TGTGCCAGCAGCAGCCGGGACTCCACCGCGGCACGGTACTTC
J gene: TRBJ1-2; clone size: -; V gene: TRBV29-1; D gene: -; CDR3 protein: CSAEAGTGGYTF; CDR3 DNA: TGCAGCGCCGAAGCCGGAACCGGTGGCTACACCTTC
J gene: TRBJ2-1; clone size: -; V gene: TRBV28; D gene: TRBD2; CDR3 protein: CASSLFGTSGSKPNEQFF; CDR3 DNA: TGTGCCAGCAGTTTATTCGGGACTAGCGGGAGTAAACCCAATGAGCAGTTCTTC
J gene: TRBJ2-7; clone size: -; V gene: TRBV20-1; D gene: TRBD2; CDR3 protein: CSATVGLATSYEQYF; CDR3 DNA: TGCAGTGCTACCGTGGGACTAGCGACGTCCTACGAGCAGTACTTC
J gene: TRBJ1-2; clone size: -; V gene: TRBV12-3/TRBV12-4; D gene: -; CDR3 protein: CASSFQMVGYGYTF; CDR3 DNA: TGTGCCAGCAGTTTTCAAATGGTCGGCTATGGCTACACCTTC
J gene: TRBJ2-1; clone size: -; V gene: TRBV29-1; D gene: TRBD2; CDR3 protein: CSVDPAGVLNEQFF; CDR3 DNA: TGCAGCGTTGACCCAGCGGGAGTGTTGAATGAGCAGTTCTTC
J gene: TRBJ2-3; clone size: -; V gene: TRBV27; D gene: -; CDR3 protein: CASSRRSNLTPDTQYF; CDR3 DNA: TGTGCCAGCTCCCGGCGGTCTAACCTCACCCCAGATACGCAGTATTTT
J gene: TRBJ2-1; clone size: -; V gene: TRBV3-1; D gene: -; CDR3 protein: CASSQARGEQFF; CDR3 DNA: TGTGCCAGCAGCCAAGCGAGAGGTGAGCAGTTCTTC